The clone carrying this T cell receptor (beta chain) was observed a handful of times. Its antigen remains unknown. The data originate from a study of cytomegalovirus exposure and HLA in healthy donors. General study results and limits: From TCR beta sequences, most subjects' HLA-A and HLA-B alleles were reportedly predicted accurately. Clonal expansion, a later analysis showed, was greater in HLA-associated TCR beta chains than in equally common others. Later genetic work tied a missense DCLRE1C variant to beta-chain V and J trimming.

Germline CDR1 is SGDLS and CDR2 is YYNGEE. The CDR3 is 14 residues long. Trimming cost V 3 bases and J 4 bases, with 10 bases left between them. Donors showed nominal health when sampled, although they likely had unrecorded immune exposures. With 60 Vbeta and 13 Jbeta primers, the PCR was carried out. Method: immunoSEQ multiplex PCR; TCRdb's copy keeps in-frame clones and lacks some. Of around 99,000 clones listed, 81% were seen once; the top ten hold 2% to 2.5%. Material for sequencing was PBMCs. The V gene is TRBV9, the J gene TRBJ2-2, with D maybe TRBD2 (6 bases). The source of this sequence is a man in his thirties or forties in good health and CMV-seronegative. This CDR3 reads CASSGLGGTGELFF. CDR3 nucleotides: TGTGCCAGCAGCGGGCTGGGGGGCACCGGGGAGCTGTTTTTT. Looking up the rest from reference TRBV9 and TRBJ2-2 gives the full variable domain: DSGVTQTPKHLITATGQRVTLRCSPRSGDLSVYWYQQSLDQGLQFLIQYYNGEERAKGNILERFSAQQFPDLHSELNLSSLELGDSALYFCASSGLGGTGELFFGEGSRLTVL.